This T cell receptor (beta chain) was observed in a study of T cell responses to AZD1222 COVID-19 vaccine. Overall study results and limits: Vaccination with two AZD1222 doses was followed by a rise in Spike-specific TCR breadth and depth. Among the donors, most were white British and more were female, and clonal diversity was possibly underestimated.

As to this clone: Its matching antigen is unknown.

Sequencing was performed with immunoSEQ multiplex PCR; in TCRdb, only in-frame clones are kept and a portion is missing. The profile covers 120,000 or so clones, with 85% to 95% appearing a single time and 7.8% taken by the ten largest. The sample here was peripheral blood, taken on day 0 of AZD1222 vaccination. This receptor was identified in an adult in good health.

The CDR3 DNA follows: TGTGCCAGCAGTTTGCTCAGGGAAGGCGAGCAGTACTTC. This translates into CASSLLREGEQYF. The genes are TRBV12-3 or TRBV12-4 and TRBJ2-7; tentative D call: TRBD1 (5 bases). Trimming shortened V by 3 bases and J by 6 bases, and 12 bases separated the two germline ends. CDR3 length equals 13 residues.